This T cell receptor beta chain originates from a study of identical twins. Everyone who gave samples was a healthy Caucasian. TCRdb re-called the 5' RACE reads through MiXCR, storing one row per CDR3 protein. The sample lists about 340,000 distinct CDR3 sequences; more than 9% were seen once. Germline assignment: CDR1 SEHNR and CDR2 FQNEAQ (reference sequence). Trimming removed 3 bases from V and 5 bases from J, with 8 bases in between. This CDR3 has 12 amino acids. Separately, the same data were catalogued under a study of yellow fever vaccine responses in identical twins.

The sample consisted of CD8+ T cells sorted from blood. This clonotype was obtained from a woman between 18 and 29 years old in good health. The V and J genes are TRBV7-9 and TRBJ2-7, with unresolved D. The CDR3 loop reads CASSLLGHEQYF. The DNA of the CDR3 is TGTGCCAGCAGCTTGCTCGGTCACGAGCAGTACTTC.